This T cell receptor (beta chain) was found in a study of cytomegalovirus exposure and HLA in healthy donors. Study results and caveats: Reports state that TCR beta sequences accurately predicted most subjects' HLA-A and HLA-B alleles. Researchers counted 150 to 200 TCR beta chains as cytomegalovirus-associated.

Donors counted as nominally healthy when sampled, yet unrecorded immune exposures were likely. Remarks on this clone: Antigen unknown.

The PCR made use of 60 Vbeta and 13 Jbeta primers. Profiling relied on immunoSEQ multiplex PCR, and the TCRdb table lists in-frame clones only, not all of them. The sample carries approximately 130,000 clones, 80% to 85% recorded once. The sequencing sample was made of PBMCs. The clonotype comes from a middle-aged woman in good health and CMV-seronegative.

The CDR3 bases are TGTGCCAGCAGCTCTACAGGGAACTCCTACAATGAGCAGTTCTTC. It specifies CASSSTGNSYNEQFF. This chain links TRBV11-2 with TRBJ2-1; a possible D gene is TRBD1 (6 bases). Trimming removed 4 bases at V and 0 bases at J, with 10 bases between. Germline CDR1 and CDR2: SGHAT and FQNNGV. This CDR3 region has 15 residues.